This TCR beta chain was sequenced in a study of control samples from healthy donors and cancer patients. Per the germline V gene, CDR1 is MNHEY and CDR2 is SMNVEV (reference sequence). CDR3 length: 15 residues. With V trimmed by 5 bases and J by 5 bases, 9 bases remained unmatched. TCRdb's copy holds only in-frame clones and misses some; the assay was immunoSEQ multiplex PCR. Among around 50,000 clones listed, 75% to 95% were seen once. The sequenced sample consisted of PBMCs. This TCR came from a man aged 25-45 years with colorectal cancer. The rearrangement joins TRBV27 to TRBJ1-2; 9 positions agree with TRBD1. Here the CDR3 reads CASSERTGTGYGYTF. For the CDR3, the DNA is TGTGCCAGCAGTGAGAGGACCGGGACAGGGTATGGCTACACCTTC.